Listed below are T cell receptor beta chains from one sample, sequenced in a study of blood T cells in healthy people across ages. TCRdb analysed the 5' RACE reads with MiXCR anew, one entry per CDR3 protein. This table holds over 1,200,000 distinct CDR3 sequences, roughly 60% found once. Sequenced sample: blood. All receptors derive from a man aged 18 to 30 in good health. The CDR3 runs from the conserved cysteine through the conserved F or W. A D gene is named only where the DNA matches it firmly. Rows give clone size only sometimes, using once, few, many, or a class for an expanded clone.

TRBJ2-1 | NA | TRBD2 | TRBV29-1 | TGCAGCACTTGGACTAGCGGCGCCTCCTACAATGAGCAGTTCTTC | CSTWTSGASYNEQFF
TRBJ2-5 | NA | NA | TRBV6-1 | TGTGCCTACGGGGGAGGTGGTAAAGGGACCCAGTACTTC | CAYGGGGKGTQYF
TRBJ2-3 | few | NA | TRBV5-1 | TGCGCCAGCAGCTCTACGAAACCCACAGATACGCAGTATTTT | CASSSTKPTDTQYF
TRBJ2-7 | NA | TRBD1 | TRBV7-9 | TGTGCCAGCAGCACCGACAGGGGCTTCTCCTACGAGCAGTACTTC | CASSTDRGFSYEQYF
TRBJ2-4 | NA | TRBD1 | TRBV7-2 | TGTGCCAGCAGCCACCCGACGACAGGGCTCAAAAACATTCAGTACTTC | CASSHPTTGLKNIQYF
TRBJ1-2 | NA | NA | TRBV5-6 | TGTGCCAGCAGCTCTCCCTTTTCCGTGGGGGAAGCTAACTATGGCTACACCTTC | CASSSPFSVGEANYGYTF
TRBJ2-3 | once | NA | TRBV5-1 | TGCGCCAGCACCCCCTGGGGGGGCACAGATACGCAGTATTTT | CASTPWGGTDTQYF
TRBJ2-7 | NA | TRBD1 | TRBV11-2 | TGTGCCAGCAGCCGACAGGGTCCCCCCTACGAGCAGTACTTC | CASSRQGPPYEQYF
TRBJ1-2 | few | TRBD1 | TRBV4-3 | TGCGCCAGCAGCCAAGAGGACAGGGCAGGACATGGCTACACCTTC | CASSQEDRAGHGYTF
TRBJ2-1 | NA | NA | TRBV9 | TGTGCCAGCAGCGCCGTCGCTCGAGAGCAGTTCTTC | CASSAVAREQFF
TRBJ2-3 | NA | NA | TRBV20-1 | TGCAGTGCTAGTCAGGGTAGCACAGATACGCAGTATTTT | CSASQGSTDTQYF
TRBJ1-5 | once | NA | TRBV4-3 | TGCGCCAGCAGCCAAGGGGTGTGGGGCAATCAGCCCCAGCATTTT | CASSQGVWGNQPQHF
TRBJ2-1 | NA | NA | TRBV20-1 | TGCAGTGCAACCCCGGCGGGGGAGCAGTTCTTC | CSATPAGEQFF
TRBJ1-2 | few | NA | TRBV4-2 | TGTGCCAGCAGCCAGAGGGCAGGATCGTATGGCTACACCTTC | CASSQRAGSYGYTF